The 7 T cell receptor beta chains in this list originate from one sample, sequenced in a study of CD8 T cells in Susac syndrome. It was with random hexamers that roughly 0.45 to 1 ug RNA was reverse transcribed. TCRdb processed the immunoSEQ multiplex PCR reads anew with MiXCR; each CDR3 protein has one entry. The sample records around 160,000 distinct CDR3 sequences, just under 95% being singletons. Sequenced: CD4+ T cells from PBMCs. Receptors originate from a human donor in good health.

The CDR3 DNA is TGTGCCAGCAGCCCCGGGACAGGGGGCTCTAATGAAAAACTGTTTTTT. This encodes CASSPGTGGSNEKLFF. The J gene is TRBJ1-4, the V gene TRBV12-3 or TRBV12-4, with 12 bases matching TRBD1. There are 16 residues in the CDR3. Trimming cost V 6 bases and J 3 bases; bases outside gene matches: 5.

The gene calls are TRBV6-6 and TRBJ1-2; D is uncertain. The germline V gene has CDR1 MNHNY and CDR2 SVGAGI (reference sequence). V lost 5 bases, J lost 0 bases, and 4 bases lay in between. This CDR3 region has 12 residues. CDR3 residues: CASSGTNYGYTF. As DNA, the CDR3 is TGTGCCAGCAGTGGGACTAACTATGGCTACACCTTC.

The chain links TRBV12-3 or TRBV12-4 to TRBJ1-4; D is uncertain. The CDR3 consists of 14 residues. The V and J ends lost 5 bases and 3 bases respectively, with 10 bases between them. CDR3 sequence reads: CASSGPVPNEKLFF. CDR3 DNA: TGTGCCAGCAGTGGACCGGTACCTAATGAAAAACTGTTTTTT.

The V and J genes are TRBV12-3 or TRBV12-4 and TRBJ2-7, with D tentatively TRBD2 (6 bases). The CDR3 has 13 residues. V was shortened by 3 bases and J by 6 bases, with 12 bases between the two germline ends. The CDR3, as DNA: TGTGCCAGCAGTTTCGCGGGGCAAGGCGAGCAGTACTTC. It encodes CASSFAGQGEQYF.

The rearrangement joins TRBV29-1 to TRBJ2-2, with TRBD1 identical over 10 bases. CDR3 length equals 13 residues. V was clipped by 6 bases and J by 3 bases; unmatched bases: 1. Germline CDR1 reads SQVTM; CDR2 reads ANQGSEA. CDR3 coding DNA: TGCAGCGTAGACAGGGGGCACACCGGGGAGCTGTTTTTT. It encodes CSVDRGHTGELFF.

J is TRBJ1-5 and V is TRBV5-6; D is uncertain. The CDR3 is made up of 17 amino acids. Germline CDR1 is SGHDT and CDR2 is YYEEEE. V gave up 3 bases and J gave up 3 bases, with 19 bases separating them. In DNA, the CDR3 is TGTGCCAGCAGCTCTTTAAACCCCGGACGGACCAATCAGCCCCAGCATTTT. Amino acids: CASSSLNPGRTNQPQHF. Variable domain in full (rest from reference TRBV5-6 and TRBJ1-5): DAGVTQSPTHLIKTRGQQVTLRCSPKSGHDTVSWYQQALGQGPQFIFQYYEEEERQRGNFPDRFSGHQFPNYSSELNVNALLLGDSALYLCASSSLNPGRTNQPQHFGDGTRLSIL.

The V call is TRBV12-3 or TRBV12-4, the J call TRBJ1-1, with D perhaps TRBD1 (6 bases). This CDR3 contains 18 residues. The germline V and J ends were trimmed by 4 bases and 3 bases, with 24 bases remaining between them. The CDR3 DNA sequence: TGTGCCAGCAGTTCCCGAGGAATATGGGGGGCGGGGGACACTGAAGCTTTCTTT. Translation gives CASSSRGIWGAGDTEAFF.